These 21 T cell receptor beta chains originate from one sample sequenced in a study of T-cell memory formation after mild COVID-19. TCRdb reprocessed the 5' RACE reads with MiXCR, giving one entry per CDR3 protein. The data contain 450,000 or so distinct CDR3 sequences, 15% to 20% of them seen just once; the ten biggest clones take up around 8.4%. The specimen sequenced was PBMCs or a T cell subset sorted from them (not recorded which). These receptors all come from an adult woman who had mild COVID-19 (a few samples of this study predate the infection). Cell type and time point are not known.

The sample holds a few counts of this clonotype. The chain links TRBV12-3 or TRBV12-4 to TRBJ2-3, with 12 bases that match TRBD1. The CDR3 is made up of 15 amino acids. Trimming cost V 1 base and J 6 bases; bases outside gene matches: 2. The CDR3 is CASSLGGQGADTQYF. The CDR3, as DNA: TGTGCCAGCAGTTTAGGGGGACAGGGGGCGGATACGCAGTATTTT.

Only a few counts were recorded for this clonotype. The rearrangement links TRBV18 to TRBJ2-5; D is uncertain. V lost 1 base and J 4 bases, leaving 7 bases between the germline ends. The CDR3 extends over 13 amino acids. In germline, CDR1 is KGHSH, CDR2 LQKENI. The CDR3 nucleotides read TGTGCCAGCTCACCACTGATTCTAGAGACCCAGTACTTC. This encodes CASSPLILETQYF.

The rearrangement links TRBV19 to TRBJ1-1; 7 nucleotides match TRBD1. Looked up from germline, CDR1 is LNHDA and CDR2 is SQIVND (reference sequence). Trimming removed 5 bases from V and 3 bases from J; junction bases left unmatched: 6. The CDR3 contains 14 residues. CDR3 amino acids: CASSQTGSYTEAFF. For the CDR3, the DNA is TGTGCCAGTAGTCAGACAGGGTCCTACACTGAAGCTTTCTTT.

This clonotype was detected only a few times. The CDR3 coding sequence is TGTGCCAGCAGTTACATGGCTACAGGGCCTCCGGGGTTCTCCTACGAGCAGTACTTC. Amino acid sequence: CASSYMATGPPGFSYEQYF. The chain uses TRBV6-5 and TRBJ2-7; D may be TRBD1 (6 bases). V lost 2 bases to trimming and J lost 0 bases, with 23 bases between them. The CDR3 sequence is 19 residues long. Per germline, CDR1 MNHEY and CDR2 SVGAGI.

The chain employs TRBV27 and TRBJ1-3, with D perhaps TRBD1 (5 bases). Germline loops: CDR1 MNHEY, CDR2 SMNVEV (reference sequence). This CDR3 spans 14 amino acids. Trimming left V 10 bases short and J 2 bases short, with 15 bases between. CDR3 in DNA: TGTGCCACGGGACCCCCTCGGACTGGAAACACCATATATTTT. This gives the protein CATGPPRTGNTIYF.

The rearrangement links TRBV20-1 to TRBJ2-5, with D uncertain. The germline V and J ends were trimmed by 0 bases and 5 bases, with 16 bases remaining between them. This CDR3 contains 15 residues. Germline loops: CDR1 DFQATT, CDR2 SNEGSKA (reference sequence). The CDR3 region is CSARDGRSNQETQYF. CDR3 DNA sequence: TGCAGTGCTAGAGATGGGCGAAGTAATCAGGAGACCCAGTACTTC.

V and J are TRBV7-8 and TRBJ2-5; tentatively, D is TRBD1 or TRBD2 (5 bases each). Germline CDR1 reads SGHVS; CDR2 reads FQNEAQ. The germline V and J ends were trimmed by 5 bases and 3 bases, with 13 bases remaining between them. The length of the CDR3 is 14 residues. The CDR3 sequence: CASSPWDRKETQYF. CDR3 coding DNA: TGTGCCAGCAGCCCATGGGACCGAAAAGAGACCCAGTACTTC.

This sequence joins TRBV20-1 and TRBJ1-3, with 7 bases identical to TRBD1. CDR3 size: 13 residues. The V and J ends lost 6 bases and 4 bases, in that order; junction bases with no gene match: 6. The germline gives CDR1 DFQATT, CDR2 SNEGSKA (reference sequence). CDR3 residues: CSATGFLGNTIYF. Here the CDR3 DNA reads TGCAGTGCGACAGGGTTTTTAGGAAACACCATATATTTT.

In this sample, this clonotype turned up a few times. The J gene is TRBJ2-6, the V gene TRBV7-7; D perhaps matches TRBD1 (5 bases). Trimming cost V 6 bases and J 0 bases, with 6 bases left between them. Germline CDR1 and CDR2: SSHAT and FNYEAQ (reference sequence). The CDR3 sequence is 14 residues long. The CDR3 region has the DNA TGTGCCAGCAGTACAGGCTCTGGGGCCAACGTCCTGACTTTC. Its protein product is CASSTGSGANVLTF.

In its sample, this clonotype was seen many times. The chain uses TRBV7-8 and TRBJ2-5; TRBD2 matches 7 bases. This CDR3 spans 15 amino acids. The J segment lost 4 bases and the V segment lost 1 base, leaving 6 bases of the junction unmatched. CDR1 and CDR2 (germline): SGHVS, FQNEAQ. CDR3: CASSLGAGAGETQYF. The CDR3, as DNA: TGTGCCAGCAGCTTAGGGGCGGGAGCAGGAGAGACCCAGTACTTC.

This clonotype was counted between two and nine times. V is TRBV12-3 or TRBV12-4 and J is TRBJ2-2; 7 bases align to TRBD1. The CDR3 extends over 16 amino acids. V was pared by 1 base and J by 0 bases, with 2 bases of the junction left unmatched. The CDR3 protein is CASSLEGTANTGELFF. Here the CDR3 DNA reads TGTGCCAGCAGTTTAGAGGGGACAGCGAACACCGGGGAGCTGTTTTTT.

This clonotype was detected ten times or more. This chain uses TRBV12-3 or TRBV12-4 with TRBJ2-1, with 13 positions matching TRBD2. Trimming cost V 4 bases and J 4 bases; bases outside gene matches: 7. This CDR3 has 17 residues. This CDR3 reads CASSSGTSGIRYNEQFF. CDR3 coding DNA: TGTGCCAGCAGTTCCGGGACTAGCGGGATCCGATACAATGAGCAGTTCTTC.

This rearrangement joins TRBV7-2 to TRBJ2-5, with 7 bases lining up with TRBD1. Germline trimming cut 6 bases from V and 5 bases from J; bases unmatched to any gene: 9. The CDR3 contains 14 residues. Germline CDR1 SGHTA, CDR2 FQGNSA. The CDR3 bases are TGTGCCAGCAGGCCCGGGGACAGATGGGAGACCCAGTACTTC. Translating it yields CASRPGDRWETQYF.

This chain connects TRBV29-1 to TRBJ1-2; D may be TRBD1 (5 bases). This CDR3 comprises 12 residues. Germline V gene data show CDR1 as SQVTM and CDR2 as ANQGSEA. The V gene lost 7 bases and the J gene lost 8 bases, with 17 bases spanning the gap. Here the CDR3 reads CSGDSREGGYTF. The CDR3 nucleotides read TGCAGCGGAGACTCCAGGGAAGGAGGCTACACCTTC.

This chain joins TRBV10-3 and TRBJ1-5; D not resolved. This CDR3 region has 15 residues. Deletions cut 2 bases from V and 2 bases from J, with 10 bases between. Germline V lookup: CDR1 ENHRY, CDR2 SYGVKD. The CDR3 reads CAISEGVLGNQPQHF. DNA of the CDR3: TGTGCCATCAGTGAGGGGGTGTTAGGCAATCAGCCCCAGCATTTT.

The CDR3: CASSLDGLQVEAFF. CDR3 in DNA: TGTGCCAGCAGCTTAGATGGGTTACAAGTAGAGGCTTTCTTT. The rearrangement links TRBV7-2 to TRBJ1-1; D remains ambiguous. The V end was cut by 1 base, the J end by 11 bases, with 17 bases between. The germline V gene has CDR1 SGHTA and CDR2 FQGNSA. This CDR3 is 14 amino acids long. Full variable domain (outside the CDR3, taken from reference TRBV7-2 and TRBJ1-1): GAGVSQSPSNKVTEKGKDVELRCDPISGHTALYWYRQSLGQGLEFLIYFQGNSAPDKSGLPSDRFSAERTGGSVSTLTIQRTQQEDSAVYLCASSLDGLQVEAFFGQGTRLTVV.

J is TRBJ2-3 and V is TRBV7-9; 8 bases fit TRBD1. The CDR3 length is 16 residues. Germline CDR1 SEHNR, CDR2 FQNEAQ (reference sequence). V shed 5 bases, J shed 6 bases, and the junction held 13 bases outside the gene matches. Here the CDR3 reads CASSPRGQAFLDTQYF. For the CDR3, the DNA is TGTGCCAGCAGCCCGAGGGGACAGGCGTTCTTGGATACGCAGTATTTT.

Here the CDR3 DNA reads TGCGCCAGCAGCTTTAGCGGGAGGGCCGACAATGAGCAGTTCTTC. Translation: CASSFSGRADNEQFF. V is TRBV5-1 and J is TRBJ2-1, with TRBD2 identical over 11 bases. The J segment lost 5 bases and the V segment lost 2 bases, leaving 3 bases of the junction unmatched. Germline CDR1 SGHRS, CDR2 YFSETQ. There are 15 residues in the CDR3.

The J gene is TRBJ2-2, the V gene TRBV20-1; D is possibly TRBD1 or TRBD2 (6 bases each). V was cut by 7 bases and J by 3 bases, with 15 bases left in between. CDR3 length: 14 residues. Germline V gives CDR1 DFQATT, CDR2 SNEGSKA (reference sequence). Written as DNA, the CDR3 is TGCAGTGGGTACGGGGGCGATTACACCGGGGAGCTGTTTTTT. The encoded protein is CSGYGGDYTGELFF.

The rearrangement uses TRBV5-6 and TRBJ1-5; D not certain. CDR1 is SGHDT, CDR2 YYEEEE, per germline. With 1 base removed from V and 0 bases from J, the gap between germline ends came to 8 bases. The CDR3 is 15 residues long. The DNA of the CDR3 is TGTGCCAGCAGCTTGATAGAGGATAGCAATCAGCCCCAGCATTTT. The encoded protein is CASSLIEDSNQPQHF.

This clonotype was observed a handful of times. V and J are TRBV20-1 and TRBJ2-1, with 7 bases aligning to TRBD2. CDR3 size: 16 residues. After removal of 0 bases from V and 7 bases from J, the junction contained 12 bases not matched to a gene. Looked up from germline, CDR1 is DFQATT and CDR2 is SNEGSKA (reference sequence). CDR3 protein: CSARDTASGDWNEQFF. CDR3 nucleotides: TGCAGTGCTAGAGATACGGCTAGCGGAGATTGGAATGAGCAGTTCTTC.